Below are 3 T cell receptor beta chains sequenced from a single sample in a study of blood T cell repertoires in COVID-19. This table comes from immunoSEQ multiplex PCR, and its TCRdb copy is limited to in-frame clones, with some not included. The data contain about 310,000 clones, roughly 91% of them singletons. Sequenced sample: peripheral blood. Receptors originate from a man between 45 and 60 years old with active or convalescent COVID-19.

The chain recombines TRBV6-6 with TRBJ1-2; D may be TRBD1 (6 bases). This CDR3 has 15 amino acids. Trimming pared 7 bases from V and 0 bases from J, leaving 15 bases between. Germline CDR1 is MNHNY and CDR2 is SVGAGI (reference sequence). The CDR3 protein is CASITTGQANYGYTF. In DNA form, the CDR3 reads TGTGCCAGCATCACAACAGGGCAGGCTAACTATGGCTACACCTTC.

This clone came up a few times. The CDR3 DNA follows: TGTGCCAGCAGCCTGACAGCGACTGACACTGAAGCTTTCTTT. Its protein product is CASSLTATDTEAFF. The gene calls are TRBV2 and TRBJ1-1; a weak D match, TRBD1 (5 bases). Per germline, CDR1 SNHLY and CDR2 FYNNEI. The CDR3 extends over 14 amino acids. V dropped 6 bases and J dropped 3 bases, with 14 bases sitting between them.

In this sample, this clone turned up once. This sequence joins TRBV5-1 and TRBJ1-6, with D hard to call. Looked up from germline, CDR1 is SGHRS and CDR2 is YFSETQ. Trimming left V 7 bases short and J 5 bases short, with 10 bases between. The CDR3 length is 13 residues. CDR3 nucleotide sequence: TGCGCCAGCCGAAGAGGAAATAATTCACCCCTCCACTTT. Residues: CASRRGNNSPLHF.